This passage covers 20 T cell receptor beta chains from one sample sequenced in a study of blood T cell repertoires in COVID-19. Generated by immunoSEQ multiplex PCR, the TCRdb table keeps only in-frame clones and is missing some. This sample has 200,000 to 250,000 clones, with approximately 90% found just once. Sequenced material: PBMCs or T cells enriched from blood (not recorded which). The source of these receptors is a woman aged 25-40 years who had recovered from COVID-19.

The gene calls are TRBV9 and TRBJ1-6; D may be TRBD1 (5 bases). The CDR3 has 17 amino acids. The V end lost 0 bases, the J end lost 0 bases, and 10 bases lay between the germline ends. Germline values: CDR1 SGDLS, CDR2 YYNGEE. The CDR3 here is CASSVEGESSYNSPLHF. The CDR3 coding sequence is TGTGCCAGCAGCGTAGAAGGGGAAAGCTCCTATAATTCACCCCTCCACTTT.

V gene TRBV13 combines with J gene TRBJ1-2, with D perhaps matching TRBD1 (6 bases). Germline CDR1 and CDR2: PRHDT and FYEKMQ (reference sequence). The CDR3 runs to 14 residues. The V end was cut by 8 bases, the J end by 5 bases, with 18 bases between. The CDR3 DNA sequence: TGTGCCAGCTTTAGGACAGATTTTCCATATGGCTACACCTTC. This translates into CASFRTDFPYGYTF.

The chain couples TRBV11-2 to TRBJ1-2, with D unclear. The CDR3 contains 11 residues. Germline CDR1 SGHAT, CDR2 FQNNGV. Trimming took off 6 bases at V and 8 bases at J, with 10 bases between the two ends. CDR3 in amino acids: CASRAAGGYTF. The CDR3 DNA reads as TGTGCCAGCAGAGCCGCGGGCGGCTACACCTTC.

CDR3 in amino acids: CARGLAGGTDTQYF. DNA of the CDR3: TGTGCCAGAGGGCTGGCGGGAGGCACAGATACGCAGTATTTT. The V and J genes are TRBV2 and TRBJ2-3; 7 positions agree with TRBD2. This CDR3 comprises 14 residues. The trim removed 9 bases at V and 1 base at J, leaving 7 bases unmatched. CDR1 is SNHLY, CDR2 FYNNEI, per germline. The full variable domain, with the rest looked up from reference TRBV2 and TRBJ2-3, is EPEVTQTPSHQVTQMGQEVILRCVPISNHLYFYWYRQILGQKVEFLVSFYNNEISEKSEIFDDQFSVERPDGSNFTLKIRSTKLEDSAMYFCARGLAGGTDTQYFGPGTRLTVL.

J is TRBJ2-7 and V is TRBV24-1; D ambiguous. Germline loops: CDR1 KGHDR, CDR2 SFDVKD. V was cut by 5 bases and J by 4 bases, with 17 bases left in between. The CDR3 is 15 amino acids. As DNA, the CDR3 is TGTGCCACCAGTGTCGACCACGGCGGTTCGTACGAGCAGTACTTC. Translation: CATSVDHGGSYEQYF.

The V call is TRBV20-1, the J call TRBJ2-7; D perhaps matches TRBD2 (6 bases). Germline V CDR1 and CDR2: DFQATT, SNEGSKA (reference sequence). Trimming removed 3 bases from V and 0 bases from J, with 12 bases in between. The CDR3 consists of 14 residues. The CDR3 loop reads CSASSSAFSYEQYF. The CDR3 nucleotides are TGCAGTGCTAGTTCTAGCGCCTTCTCCTACGAGCAGTACTTC.

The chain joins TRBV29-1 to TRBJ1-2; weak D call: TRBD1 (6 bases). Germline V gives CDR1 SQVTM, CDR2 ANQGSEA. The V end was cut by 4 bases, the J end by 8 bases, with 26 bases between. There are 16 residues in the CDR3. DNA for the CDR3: TGCAGCGTTGCCTTAATGGACAGAATGATGGATGACGGCTACACCTTC. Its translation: CSVALMDRMMDDGYTF. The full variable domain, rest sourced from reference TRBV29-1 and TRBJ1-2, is SAVISQKPSRDICQRGTSLTIQCQVDSQVTMMFWYRQQPGQSLTLIATANQGSEATYESGFVIDKFPISRPNLTFSTLTVSNMSPEDSSIYLCSVALMDRMMDDGYTFGSGTRLTVV.

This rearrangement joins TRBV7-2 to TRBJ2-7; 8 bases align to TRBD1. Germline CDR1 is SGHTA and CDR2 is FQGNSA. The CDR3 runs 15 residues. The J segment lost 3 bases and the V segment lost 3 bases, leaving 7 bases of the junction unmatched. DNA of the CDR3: TGTGCCAGCAGCTTCGACAGGGGTTTCAACTACGAGCAGTACTTC. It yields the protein CASSFDRGFNYEQYF.

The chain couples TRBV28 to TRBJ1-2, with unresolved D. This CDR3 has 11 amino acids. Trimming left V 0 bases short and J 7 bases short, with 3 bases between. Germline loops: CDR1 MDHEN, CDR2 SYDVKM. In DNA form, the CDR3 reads TGTGCCAGCAGTTTATGGCGTGGCTACACCTTC. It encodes CASSLWRGYTF.

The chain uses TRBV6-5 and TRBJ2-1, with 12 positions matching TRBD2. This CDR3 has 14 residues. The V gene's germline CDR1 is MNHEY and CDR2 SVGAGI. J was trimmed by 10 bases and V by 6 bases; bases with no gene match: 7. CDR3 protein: CASRLAGGVEEQFF. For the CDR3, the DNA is TGTGCCAGCAGACTAGCGGGAGGAGTAGAGGAGCAGTTCTTC.

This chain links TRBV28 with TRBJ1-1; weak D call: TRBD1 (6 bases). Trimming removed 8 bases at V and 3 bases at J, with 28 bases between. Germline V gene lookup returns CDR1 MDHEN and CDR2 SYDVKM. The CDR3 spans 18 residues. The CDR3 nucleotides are TGTGCCAGCCCTCCCCCCCTACAGGGAAGAAGGTTCGACACTGAAGCTTTCTTT. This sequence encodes CASPPPLQGRRFDTEAFF.

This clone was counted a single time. CDR3 in DNA: TGTGCCAGCAGCTTAATTGGAGCAACTGAAGCTTTCTTT. Translation: CASSLIGATEAFF. This chain joins TRBV7-3 and TRBJ1-1; no clear D. Trimming took off 1 base at V and 5 bases at J, with 8 bases between the two ends. CDR1 SGHTA and CDR2 FQGTGA come from the germline V gene. The CDR3 consists of 13 residues.

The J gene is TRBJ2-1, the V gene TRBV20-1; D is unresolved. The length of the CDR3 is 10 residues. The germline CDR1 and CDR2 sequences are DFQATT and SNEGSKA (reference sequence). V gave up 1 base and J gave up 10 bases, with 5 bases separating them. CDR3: CSARVAEQFF. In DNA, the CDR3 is TGCAGTGCTAGAGTTGCGGAGCAGTTCTTC.

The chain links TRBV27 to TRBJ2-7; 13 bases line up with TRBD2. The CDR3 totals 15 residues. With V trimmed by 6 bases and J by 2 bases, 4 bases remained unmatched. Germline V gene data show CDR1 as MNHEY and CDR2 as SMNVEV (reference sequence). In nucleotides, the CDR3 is TGTGCCAGCAGACCGGGACTAGCGGGGACCTACGAGCAGTACTTC. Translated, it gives CASRPGLAGTYEQYF.

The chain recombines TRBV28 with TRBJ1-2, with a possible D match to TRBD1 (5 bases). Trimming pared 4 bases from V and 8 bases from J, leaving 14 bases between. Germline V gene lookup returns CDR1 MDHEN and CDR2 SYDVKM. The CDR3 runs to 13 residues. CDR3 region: CASSSLPGGGYTF. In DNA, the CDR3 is TGTGCCAGCAGTTCCCTCCCGGGGGGGGGCTACACCTTC.

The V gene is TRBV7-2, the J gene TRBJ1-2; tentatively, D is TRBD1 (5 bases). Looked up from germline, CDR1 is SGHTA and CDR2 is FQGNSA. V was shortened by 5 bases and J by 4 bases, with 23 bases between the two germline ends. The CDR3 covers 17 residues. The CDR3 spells CASSPTFGGGVIYGYTF. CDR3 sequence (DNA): TGTGCCAGCAGCCCTACATTCGGTGGAGGGGTCATCTATGGCTACACCTTC.

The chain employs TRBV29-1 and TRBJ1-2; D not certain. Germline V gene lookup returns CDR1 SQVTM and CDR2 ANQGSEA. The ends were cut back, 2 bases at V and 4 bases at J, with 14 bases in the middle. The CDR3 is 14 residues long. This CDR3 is CSVEPSAEAYGYTF. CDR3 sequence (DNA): TGCAGCGTTGAACCGAGTGCCGAGGCCTATGGCTACACCTTC.

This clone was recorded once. This chain's CDR3 is CASSGGTDYGYTF. Written as DNA, the CDR3 is TGTGCCAGCAGTGGAGGGACAGACTATGGCTACACCTTC. This chain links TRBV12-3 or TRBV12-4 with TRBJ1-2; 7 bases match TRBD1. The J segment lost 3 bases and the V segment lost 5 bases, leaving 3 bases of the junction unmatched. CDR3 length: 13 amino acids.

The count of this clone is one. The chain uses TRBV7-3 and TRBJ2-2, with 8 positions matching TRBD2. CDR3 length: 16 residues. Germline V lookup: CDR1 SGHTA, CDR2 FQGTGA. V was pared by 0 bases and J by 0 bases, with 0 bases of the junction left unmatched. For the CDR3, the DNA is TGTGCCAGCAGCTTAACGGGACTAGCGAACACCGGGGAGCTGTTTTTT. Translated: CASSLTGLANTGELFF. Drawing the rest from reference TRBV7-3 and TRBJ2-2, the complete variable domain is GAGVSQTPSNKVTEKGKYVELRCDPISGHTALYWYRQSLGQGPEFLIYFQGTGAADDSGLPNDRFFAVRPEGSVSTLKIQRTERGDSAVYLCASSLTGLANTGELFFGEGSRLTVL.

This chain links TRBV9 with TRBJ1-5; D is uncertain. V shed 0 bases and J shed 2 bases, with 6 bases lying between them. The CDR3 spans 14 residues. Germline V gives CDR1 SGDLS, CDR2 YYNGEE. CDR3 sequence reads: CASSVGPGNQPQHF. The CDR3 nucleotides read TGTGCCAGCAGCGTAGGGCCAGGCAATCAGCCCCAGCATTTT.